The 12 T cell receptor beta chains presented below share a single source sample, sequenced in a study of blood T cell repertoires in COVID-19. Only in-frame clones appear in the TCRdb table, and some are missing; sequencing was by immunoSEQ multiplex PCR. This sample yields approximately 280,000 clones, of which roughly 86% are seen a single time; less than 10% belongs to the top ten. The material sequenced was peripheral blood. The source of these receptors is a man younger than 35 with active or convalescent COVID-19.

The chain employs TRBV4-1 and TRBJ1-1, with a tentative D call TRBD1 (6 bases). V lost 1 base and J 11 bases, leaving 20 bases between the germline ends. The CDR3 sequence is 15 residues long. From germline, CDR1 is MGHRA and CDR2 YSYEKL. The CDR3 DNA reads as TGCGCCAGCAGCCAAGTACGGACAGCACCCCGAGAGGCTTTCTTT. The encoded protein is CASSQVRTAPREAFF.

CDR3 amino acids: CASSPLGGGETQYF. CDR3 bases: TGTGCCAGCTCCCCGCTAGGCGGGGGAGAGACCCAGTACTTC. The chain carries TRBV18 and TRBJ2-5; TRBD2 matches 7 bases. Germline lookup yields CDR1 KGHSH and CDR2 LQKENI. This CDR3 is built from 14 residues. Trimming cost V 6 bases and J 4 bases; bases outside gene matches: 8.

The rearrangement links TRBV6-5 to TRBJ1-2; D perhaps matches TRBD1 (5 bases). Germline V CDR1 and CDR2: MNHEY, SVGAGI. V lost 7 bases to trimming and J lost 3 bases, with 9 bases between them. The length of the CDR3 is 12 residues. The CDR3 spells CASTDSYYGYTF. CDR3 nucleotides: TGTGCCAGCACAGACAGCTACTATGGCTACACCTTC.

The rearrangement uses TRBV29-1 and TRBJ2-2; perhaps TRBD2 as D (5 bases). V lost 4 bases and J 6 bases, leaving 12 bases between the germline ends. The CDR3 has 13 amino acids. The germline V gene encodes CDR1 SQVTM and CDR2 ANQGSEA. DNA for the CDR3: TGCAGCGTTGGGCGAGGGAAGGCCGGGGAGCTGTTTTTT. Translating gives CSVGRGKAGELFF.

The genes are TRBV15 and TRBJ1-2; 11 positions match TRBD1. CDR3 size: 16 residues. The junction had 7 bases not matched to a gene; V was cut back by 0 bases and J by 7 bases. Germline V gene data show CDR1 as LNHNV and CDR2 as YYDKDF (reference sequence). CDR3 protein: CATSRDPGTGGFGYTF. The CDR3 nucleotides are TGTGCCACCAGCAGAGATCCCGGGACAGGGGGATTTGGCTACACCTTC. The full variable domain, rest sourced from reference TRBV15 and TRBJ1-2, is DAMVIQNPRYQVTQFGKPVTLSCSQTLNHNVMYWYQQKSSQAPKLLFHYYDKDFNNEADTPDNFQSRRPNTSFCFLDIRSPGLGDTAMYLCATSRDPGTGGFGYTFGSGTRLTVV.

The chain employs TRBV27 and TRBJ2-7, with a possible D match to TRBD1 (5 bases). Trimming pared 4 bases from V and 3 bases from J, leaving 13 bases between. The CDR3 length is 14 residues. CDR1 and CDR2 from the germline V gene are MNHEY and SMNVEV (reference sequence). The CDR3 DNA reads as TGTGCCAGCAGTTCCCCCAGGGATGTCTACGAGCAGTACTTC. It yields the protein CASSSPRDVYEQYF.

The rearrangement joins TRBV13 to TRBJ1-2; the match to TRBD1 covers 7 bases. CDR1 is PRHDT, CDR2 FYEKMQ, per germline (reference sequence). V shed 5 bases, J shed 7 bases, and the junction held 13 bases outside the gene matches. This CDR3 contains 15 residues. CDR3: CASSRRGIFRGGYTF. In nucleotides, the CDR3 is TGTGCCAGCAGCCGCAGGGGGATTTTCAGGGGTGGCTACACCTTC.

V usage is TRBV7-9 and J usage is TRBJ2-7; 10 nucleotides match TRBD2. V was pared by 2 bases and J by 3 bases, with 4 bases of the junction left unmatched. CDR3 length: 15 residues. CDR1 is SEHNR and CDR2 is FQNEAQ in the germline V gene (reference sequence). The CDR3 DNA follows: TGTGCCAGCAGCTTACTAGCGGGGGACCTCTACGAGCAGTACTTC. This translates into CASSLLAGDLYEQYF.

There are many counts of this clone. The chain uses TRBV5-1 and TRBJ1-2; possibly TRBD1 for D (5 bases). With 4 bases removed from V and 8 bases from J, the gap between germline ends came to 15 bases. From germline, CDR1 is SGHRS and CDR2 YFSETQ. The CDR3 is made up of 13 amino acids. The CDR3 is CASSLTGSRGYTF. The CDR3 DNA sequence: TGCGCCAGCAGCCTAACAGGTAGTCGGGGCTACACCTTC.

This chain links TRBV27 with TRBJ1-6; no reliable D call. V shed 3 bases and J shed 4 bases, with 13 bases lying between them. Germline loops: CDR1 MNHEY, CDR2 SMNVEV (reference sequence). The CDR3 length is 16 residues. For the CDR3, the DNA is TGTGCCAGCAGTTTGGGCACTACTAGGTATAATTCACCCCTCCACTTT. Amino acids: CASSLGTTRYNSPLHF.

The CDR3 here is CASSPSGQSTDTQYF. The CDR3 nucleotides are TGTGCCAGCTCACCCTCGGGACAGAGCACAGATACGCAGTATTTT. The rearrangement links TRBV18 to TRBJ2-3, with TRBD1 identical over 7 bases. Germline V gene sequence: CDR1 KGHSH, CDR2 LQKENI. Unmatched junction bases numbered 3, after V lost 3 bases and J lost 0 bases. The CDR3 spans 15 residues.

V and J are TRBV7-8 and TRBJ2-7, with D tentatively TRBD1 (5 bases). Germline V gene data show CDR1 as SGHVS and CDR2 as FQNEAQ. Trimming removed 3 bases at V and 5 bases at J, with 14 bases between. This CDR3 comprises 14 residues. CDR3 amino acids: CASSFWTSADEQYF. As DNA, the CDR3 is TGTGCCAGCAGCTTCTGGACATCCGCCGACGAGCAGTACTTC.